The 32 T cell receptor beta chains given below trace back to one sample, sequenced in a study of response to subunit inactivated influenza vaccine. TCRdb redid the calling of the RT-PCR reads with MiXCR, one entry per CDR3 protein. The repertoire holds around 850,000 distinct CDR3 sequences, with approximately 17% as singletons. Sequenced here: PBMCs from blood, sampled more than 4 days after vaccination. These receptors were taken from a man over 45 who received an inactivated influenza vaccine.

This clonotype was seen repeatedly, ten times or more. The CDR3 region is CASKTTGELFF. The DNA of the CDR3 is TGTGCCAGCAAGACCACCGGGGAGCTGTTTTTT. The chain joins TRBV12-3 or TRBV12-4 to TRBJ2-2; D unclear. The CDR3 runs to 11 residues. Trimming took off 7 bases at V and 4 bases at J, with 4 bases between the two ends.

The V and J genes are TRBV5-1 and TRBJ2-1; either TRBD1 or TRBD2 may supply D (5 bases each). Germline CDR1 and CDR2: SGHRS and YFSETQ. Trimming left V 2 bases short and J 4 bases short, with 13 bases between. The CDR3 is made up of 15 amino acids. The CDR3, as DNA: TGCGCCAGCAGCTTCCGGGACGGGTGGTACAATGAGCAGTTCTTC. Residues: CASSFRDGWYNEQFF.

The chain is built from TRBV7-2 and TRBJ2-2; TRBD2 matches at 10 bases. V dropped 6 bases and J dropped 5; count of bases not matched to a gene: 6. The length of the CDR3 is 15 residues. Germline CDR1 SGHTA, CDR2 FQGNSA. This chain's CDR3 is CASRSGGALTGELFF. The CDR3 DNA is TGTGCCAGCAGGAGCGGGGGGGCCCTTACCGGGGAGCTGTTTTTT.

J is TRBJ2-5 and V is TRBV7-2; TRBD2 agrees at 12 bases. This CDR3 is 16 amino acids long. V lost 1 base to trimming and J lost 4 bases; unmatched junction nucleotides: 4. Germline V gives CDR1 SGHTA, CDR2 FQGNSA. The DNA of the CDR3 is TGTGCCAGCAGCTTAGGGTCTAGCGGGGGGGCAGAGACCCAGTACTTC. Its translation is CASSLGSSGGAETQYF. The variable domain in full, completed from reference TRBV7-2 and TRBJ2-5, reads GAGVSQSPSNKVTEKGKDVELRCDPISGHTALYWYRQSLGQGLEFLIYFQGNSAPDKSGLPSDRFSAERTGGSVSTLTIQRTQQEDSAVYLCASSLGSSGGAETQYFGPGTRLLVL.

The chain uses TRBV5-6 and TRBJ2-6; the D is unclear. CDR1 and CDR2 from the germline V gene are SGHDT and YYEEEE. Trimming stripped 4 bases from V and 2 bases from J, with 10 bases between. This CDR3 spans 15 amino acids. CDR3 amino acids: CASSTSNTGANVLTF. The CDR3 bases are TGTGCCAGCAGCACTTCGAATACTGGGGCCAACGTCCTGACTTTC.

This clonotype came up a few times. V is TRBV5-1 and J is TRBJ1-6; the D is unclear. Trimming removed 1 base at V and 7 bases at J, with 15 bases between. The germline CDR1 and CDR2 sequences are SGHRS and YFSETQ. The CDR3 loop spans 16 amino acids. The CDR3 DNA reads TGCGCCAGCAGCTTGATCGGGCAGGACCTCAATTCACCCCTCCACTTT. It translates to CASSLIGQDLNSPLHF.

The chain recombines TRBV4-1 with TRBJ2-3; D is possibly TRBD2 (6 bases). The CDR3 spans 15 residues. Trimming took off 4 bases at V and 3 bases at J, with 14 bases between the two ends. Germline CDR1 MGHRA, CDR2 YSYEKL. The CDR3 DNA reads as TGCGCCAGCAGCCCCTCGGGGCGGGGAACAGATACGCAGTATTTT. Translation: CASSPSGRGTDTQYF.

This clonotype appeared a few times. The rearrangement uses TRBV3-1 and TRBJ1-1; TRBD1 matches 7 bases. The germline CDR1 and CDR2 sequences are LGHDT and YNNKEL (reference sequence). The CDR3 is 14 residues long. V shed 6 bases, J shed 2 bases, and the junction held 6 bases outside the gene matches. The CDR3 DNA sequence: TGTGCCAGCAGGGCGCGGGACAGCAACACTGAAGCTTTCTTT. Translating gives CASRARDSNTEAFF.

This clonotype was found a few times. This chain links TRBV20-1 with TRBJ2-3, with D possibly TRBD1 on 6 matching bases. The germline CDR1 and CDR2 sequences are DFQATT and SNEGSKA (reference sequence). Trimming shortened V by 3 bases and J by 8 bases, and 15 bases separated the two germline ends. The CDR3 contains 13 residues. The chain's CDR3 is CSASRGNGGTQYF. The CDR3 nucleotides are TGCAGTGCTAGTAGGGGGAATGGCGGTACGCAGTATTTT.

The chain couples TRBV7-2 to TRBJ2-5; D is uncertain. Germline V lookup: CDR1 SGHTA, CDR2 FQGNSA. The CDR3 sequence is 12 residues long. V lost 9 bases and J lost 2, with 10 bases in between. The CDR3 loop reads CASRTPQETQYF. In nucleotides, the CDR3 is TGTGCCAGTAGGACCCCTCAAGAGACCCAGTACTTC. The full variable domain, completed using reference TRBV7-2 and TRBJ2-5, is GAGVSQSPSNKVTEKGKDVELRCDPISGHTALYWYRQSLGQGLEFLIYFQGNSAPDKSGLPSDRFSAERTGGSVSTLTIQRTQQEDSAVYLCASRTPQETQYFGPGTRLLVL.

There are a few counts of this clonotype. The V gene is TRBV4-3, the J gene TRBJ2-7; D not certain. Per the germline V gene, CDR1 is LGHNA and CDR2 is YSLEER. The V end lost 1 base, the J end lost 4 bases, and 14 bases lay between the germline ends. The CDR3 is 15 amino acids. CDR3 bases: TGCGCCAGCAGCCAAGGGTTGTATGGGTTTTACGAGCAGTACTTC. This encodes CASSQGLYGFYEQYF.

The V gene is TRBV4-1, the J gene TRBJ2-7; 13 positions match TRBD2. Losses at the gene ends were 7 bases for V and 3 bases for J; bases not matched to a gene: 6. The CDR3 loop spans 15 amino acids. The germline V gene has CDR1 MGHRA and CDR2 YSYEKL. CDR3 loop: CASTELAGGNYEQYF. As DNA, the CDR3 is TGCGCCAGCACAGAACTAGCGGGGGGGAACTACGAGCAGTACTTC.

The chain employs TRBV7-8 and TRBJ2-5; 10 bases are shared with TRBD1. The CDR3 has 16 amino acids. The V and J ends lost 5 bases and 0 bases, in that order; junction bases with no gene match: 6. Germline-derived CDR1 and CDR2 are SGHVS and FQNEAQ. Here the CDR3 reads CASSGTGDRYQETQYF. The CDR3, as DNA: TGTGCCAGCAGCGGGACAGGGGACCGGTACCAAGAGACCCAGTACTTC. Filled out from reference TRBV7-8 and TRBJ2-5, the complete variable domain reads GAGVSQSPRYKVAKRGQDVALRCDPISGHVSLFWYQQALGQGPEFLTYFQNEAQLDKSGLPSDRFFAERPEGSVSTLKIQRTQQEDSAVYLCASSGTGDRYQETQYFGPGTRLLVL.

This sequence joins TRBV15 and TRBJ2-3; no clear D gene. The CDR3 covers 14 residues. The ends were cut back, 0 bases at V and 4 bases at J, with 8 bases in the middle. Germline V lookup: CDR1 LNHNV, CDR2 YYDKDF (reference sequence). In DNA form, the CDR3 reads TGTGCCACCAGCAGAGATGGGGTCTCAGATACGCAGTATTTT. Protein sequence: CATSRDGVSDTQYF.

Concerning this clonotype itself: It may be a read error: a sequence one base away is much more abundant. The CDR3 protein is CSASTRWTYEQYF. The CDR3 region has the DNA TGCAGTGCTAGTACCCGGTGGACCTACGAGCAGTACTTC. The chain has TRBV20-1 and TRBJ2-7; no reliable D call. Trimming took 3 bases from V and 2 from J, leaving 11 bases between them. Germline CDR1 reads DFQATT; CDR2 reads SNEGSKA (reference sequence). The CDR3 length is 13 residues.

This clonotype was seen only a few times. This chain uses TRBV20-1 with TRBJ2-5; D call uncertain. Trimming shortened V by 3 bases and J by 5 bases, and 16 bases separated the two germline ends. CDR1 is DFQATT, CDR2 SNEGSKA, per germline (reference sequence). The length of the CDR3 is 14 residues. CDR3 amino acids: CSASPLVGLETQYF. In DNA, the CDR3 is TGCAGTGCTAGTCCCCTAGTCGGGTTGGAGACCCAGTACTTC.

This clonotype appeared a few times. The chain recombines TRBV6-2 or TRBV6-3 with TRBJ2-5; D gene uncertain. Trimming left V 2 bases short and J 8 bases short, with 15 bases between. The CDR3 spans 14 residues. Germline V gives CDR1 MNHEY, CDR2 SVGEGT. Here the CDR3 reads CASSYRRAYDTQYF. In nucleotides, the CDR3 is TGTGCCAGCAGTTACCGCAGAGCATACGACACCCAGTACTTC.

This clonotype was seen many times. The chain recombines TRBV12-3 or TRBV12-4 with TRBJ1-3, with no clear D. The CDR3 extends over 13 amino acids. Trimming removed 3 bases from V and 7 bases from J, with 10 bases in between. The DNA of the CDR3 is TGTGCCAGCAGTTTCCTCTCGGGGAACACCATATATTTT. It yields the protein CASSFLSGNTIYF.

V and J are TRBV28 and TRBJ2-2; D might be TRBD2 (5 bases). The CDR3 length is 15 residues. In germline, CDR1 is MDHEN, CDR2 SYDVKM. V was trimmed by 6 bases and J by 9 bases, leaving 20 bases between them. This CDR3 reads CASSRSDSFSRELFF. The CDR3 DNA sequence: TGTGCCAGCAGCCGTTCGGACTCTTTCAGCAGGGAGCTGTTTTTT.

V usage is TRBV3-1 and J usage is TRBJ2-5; D unresolved. Trimming took 1 base from V and 7 from J, leaving 7 bases between them. CDR3 length equals 12 residues. Germline CDR1 is LGHDT and CDR2 is YNNKEL (reference sequence). The CDR3 loop reads CASSQGLGTQYF. In nucleotides, the CDR3 is TGTGCCAGCAGCCAAGGGCTAGGGACCCAGTACTTC.

The chain employs TRBV4-3 and TRBJ2-3; no definite D call. The V gene's germline CDR1 is LGHNA and CDR2 YSLEER. Deletions cut 6 bases from V and 0 bases from J, with 7 bases between. The CDR3 extends over 13 amino acids. CDR3 sequence (DNA): TGCGCCAGCAGACAGTCTAGCACAGATACGCAGTATTTT. Amino acid sequence: CASRQSSTDTQYF.

V gene TRBV6-2 or TRBV6-3 combines with J gene TRBJ2-3, with 10 bases aligning to TRBD2. Per the germline V gene, CDR1 is MNHEY and CDR2 is SVGEGT. After removal of 0 bases from V and 7 bases from J, the junction contained 4 bases not matched to a gene. The CDR3 has 15 amino acids. In nucleotides, the CDR3 is TGTGCCAGCAGTTACTCTAGCGGGAGGAGGAATACGCAGTATTTT. The encoded protein is CASSYSSGRRNTQYF.

The J gene is TRBJ2-2, the V gene TRBV20-1, with D possibly being TRBD1 (5 bases). This CDR3 is 15 amino acids long. CDR1 is DFQATT, CDR2 SNEGSKA, per germline (reference sequence). V was pared by 0 bases and J by 5 bases, with 13 bases between. The CDR3 reads CSARDARRATGELFF. CDR3 bases: TGCAGTGCTAGAGATGCCCGCAGGGCAACCGGGGAGCTGTTTTTT.

This clonotype was detected a few times. The chain carries TRBV12-3 or TRBV12-4 and TRBJ2-1, with D perhaps matching TRBD1 or TRBD2 (5 bases each). The CDR3 is 14 amino acids. V dropped 6 bases and J dropped 6 bases, with 15 bases sitting between them. Here the CDR3 reads CASSLGTLGNEQFF. The CDR3 region has the DNA TGTGCCAGCAGCCTCGGGACCCTCGGCAATGAGCAGTTCTTC.

This clonotype was picked up a small number of times. The genes are TRBV24-1 and TRBJ2-7; D is possibly TRBD2 (6 bases). V dropped 9 bases and J dropped 5 bases, with 22 bases sitting between them. The germline gives CDR1 KGHDR, CDR2 SFDVKD. The CDR3 loop spans 15 amino acids. DNA of the CDR3: TGTGCCACCTCCCACCCTTCCGGGAGTGGCGACGAGCAGTACTTC. It specifies CATSHPSGSGDEQYF.

This clonotype was detected ten times or more. CDR3 loop: CASSVVGGEQYF. Here the CDR3 DNA reads TGTGCCAGCAGCGTAGTCGGTGGCGAGCAGTACTTC. The chain recombines TRBV9 with TRBJ2-7; D remains ambiguous. Germline assignment: CDR1 SGDLS and CDR2 YYNGEE. The CDR3 loop spans 12 amino acids. Trimming cost V 0 bases and J 6 bases, with 7 bases left between them.

The J gene is TRBJ2-7, the V gene TRBV19, with 7 positions matching TRBD1. Germline CDR1 reads LNHDA; CDR2 reads SQIVND (reference sequence). This CDR3 region has 17 residues. J gave up 1 base and V 6 bases, and 15 bases lay outside the gene matches. The CDR3 sequence: CASSSGGRKGASYEQYF. The CDR3 DNA follows: TGTGCCAGTAGCTCCGGTGGCCGAAAGGGGGCTTCCTACGAGCAGTACTTC. Based on the CDR3 plus reference TRBV19 and TRBJ2-7, the full variable domain is DGGITQSPKYLFRKEGQNVTLSCEQNLNHDAMYWYRQDPGQGLRLIYYSQIVNDFQKGDIAEGYSVSREKKESFPLTVTSAQKNPTAFYLCASSSGGRKGASYEQYFGPGTRLTVT.

This rearrangement joins TRBV28 to TRBJ2-5; TRBD1 matches 10 bases. CDR1 is MDHEN, CDR2 SYDVKM, per germline. The CDR3 has 19 amino acids. J was trimmed by 2 bases and V by 6 bases; bases with no gene match: 18. The CDR3 nucleotides read TGTGCCAGCAGACAACCGGGACAGGGGAGGAGAAGGGGGCAAGAGACCCAGTACTTC. Its protein is CASRQPGQGRRRGQETQYF.

This clonotype was counted only a few times. The rearrangement links TRBV4-2 to TRBJ2-1; TRBD2 is a possible D gene (5 bases). Germline CDR1 is LGHNA and CDR2 is YNFKEQ. This CDR3 region has 12 residues. V lost 6 bases and J lost 8, with 11 bases in between. The CDR3 here is CASRSPSHEQFF. The CDR3 DNA reads TGTGCCAGCAGAAGCCCTAGCCATGAGCAGTTCTTC.

At least ten counts were recorded for this clonotype. The CDR3 here is CASSLGQGRWEQFF. In DNA, the CDR3 is TGCGCCAGCAGCTTAGGACAGGGACGGTGGGAGCAGTTCTTC. The rearrangement joins TRBV5-1 to TRBJ2-1; 8 nucleotides match TRBD1. Losses at the gene ends were 2 bases for V and 10 bases for J; bases not matched to a gene: 8. Germline CDR1 reads SGHRS; CDR2 reads YFSETQ. The CDR3 has 14 residues.

This clonotype was seen more than once but under ten times. This chain uses TRBV7-9 with TRBJ2-7; D uncertain. The ends were cut back, 6 bases at V and 2 bases at J, with 14 bases in the middle. CDR1 is SEHNR and CDR2 is FQNEAQ in the germline V gene (reference sequence). The CDR3 loop spans 14 amino acids. The CDR3 protein is CASSPARSTYEQYF. CDR3 DNA: TGTGCCAGCAGTCCGGCGCGTAGCACCTACGAGCAGTACTTC.

This clonotype was recorded a few times. This rearrangement joins TRBV6-1 to TRBJ1-1; the D gene is possibly TRBD1 (6 bases). Germline CDR1 reads MNHNS; CDR2 reads SASEGT. This CDR3 contains 14 residues. Trimming cost V 5 bases and J 3 bases, with 13 bases left between them. This chain's CDR3 is CASSQDRYYTEAFF. The DNA of the CDR3 is TGTGCCAGCAGTCAAGACAGGTACTACACTGAAGCTTTCTTT.